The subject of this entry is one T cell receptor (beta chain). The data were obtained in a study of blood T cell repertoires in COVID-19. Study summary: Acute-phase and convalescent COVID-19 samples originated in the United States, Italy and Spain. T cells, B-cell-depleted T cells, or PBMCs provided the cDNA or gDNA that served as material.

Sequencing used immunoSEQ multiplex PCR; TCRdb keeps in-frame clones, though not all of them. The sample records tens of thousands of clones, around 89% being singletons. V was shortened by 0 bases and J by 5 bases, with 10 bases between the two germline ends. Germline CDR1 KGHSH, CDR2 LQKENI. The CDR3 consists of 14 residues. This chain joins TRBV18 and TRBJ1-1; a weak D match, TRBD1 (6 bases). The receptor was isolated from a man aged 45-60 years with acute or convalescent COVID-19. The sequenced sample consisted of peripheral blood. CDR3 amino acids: CASSPPGGRTEAFF. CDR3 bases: TGTGCCAGCTCACCACCGGGGGGGCGGACTGAAGCTTTCTTT.